Listed here is a single T cell receptor (beta chain). There is no known antigen for this receptor. Within one base of it there is no much larger clone, and no base qualities were kept. The data derive from a study of blood T cell repertoires in COVID-19 (dated by TCRdb to the early 2020s). Notes on the research overall: Collaborator samples came from the United States, Italy and Spain and covered acute and convalescent phases of COVID-19. The prospective study material was composed of cDNA or gDNA derived from T cells, B-cell-depleted T cells, or PBMCs. Deeply sampled blood TCRbeta repertoires from subjects exposed to, actively infected with, or recovered from COVID-19 were included in the dataset. The repertoires were made available in a free public database intended to serve as a resource for research on the immune response to SARS-CoV-2. Samples came from the ongoing ImmuneRACE study (first 160 participants) plus 1,254 subjects from 6 global collaborators. A de-identified subject ID, COVID-19 status, age in years and sex were almost always included in the sample metadata. Where HLA class I and class II types were available, the types were taken from metadata supplied by the sample provider, not from assay-based typing. Study-wide findings and limitations: The amount of clinical and demographic metadata varied by source and participant and was provided uncurated.

In Seattle, one collaborating source enrolled patients while the infection was active and tracked those patients longitudinally over the course of disease. Collaborating institutions collected whole blood in K2EDTA tubes following their own protocols. Collaborator samples were shipped for TCRbeta analysis as frozen whole blood, isolated PBMCs, or DNA extracted from either sample type. TCRbeta CDR3 regions were amplified from genomic DNA by means of the immunoSEQ Assay, a bias-controlled multiplex PCR. Under the source paper's analysis protocol: The number of nucleated cells in each sample was estimated by amplification of reference gene primers within the assay. Sequence reads were collapsed and filtered to measure the absolute abundance of every unique TCRbeta CDR3 rearrangement. Productive Simpson clonality was computed per sample as the square root of Simpson's diversity index over productive rearrangements. TCRdb re-hosts the immuneACCESS table, in-frame sequences only. Its copies lack some clones; in the studies checked, an unresolved V gene accounts for under half of them, and the cause for the rest is not known. V and J calls and clone size are copied from that table; D and trimming were computed from the DNA. This sample gives fewer than 250,000 clones in total; 85% to 95% of them show up just once. The ten largest clones represent around 0.83% of the sample.

The specimen sequenced was peripheral blood. The TCR sequence derives from a man between 25 and 39 years old with COVID-19, enrolled during active disease.

The nucleotide sequence reads as follows: TGTGCCAGTAGTCCCCCGACGGGTACAACTAACTATGGCTACACCTTC. This yields the protein CASSPPTGTTNYGYTF. The chain joins TRBV19 to TRBJ1-2, with the D gene not confidently named. V loses 5 bases of germline sequence and J loses 0 bases, and the interval between the two ends is 16 bases. The CDR3 goes from the cysteine to the phenylalanine over 16 residues. Only the CDR3 portion is preserved as DNA: 48 bases, with reading frame beginning at the first base. CDR1 and CDR2 are drawn from the germline V gene (reference sequence): LNHDA, SQIVND.